One TCR beta chain is described in this entry. The data belong to a study of technical replicates of blood from a handful of donors. Clones were read by immunoSEQ multiplex PCR, and TCRdb kept only the in-frame ones, dropping some. In the table there are some 15,000 clones, 80% to 90% of which are singletons. After removal of 8 bases from V and 4 bases from J, the junction contained 8 bases not matched to a gene. Germline V lookup: CDR1 SGHRS, CDR2 YFSETQ. This CDR3 spans 14 amino acids. This TCR derives from a human donor in good health. This chain joins TRBV5-1 and TRBJ1-4; 7 bases map to TRBD1. Specimen: PBMCs. The CDR3 sequence is CASQQGSGNEKLFF. DNA for the CDR3: TGCGCCAGTCAACAGGGGTCTGGTAATGAAAAACTGTTTTTT. Complete variable domain (other parts from reference TRBV5-1 and TRBJ1-4): KAGVTQTPRYLIKTRGQQVTLSCSPISGHRSVSWYQQTPGQGLQFLFEYFSETQRNKGNFPGRFSGRQFSNSRSEMNVSTLELGDSALYLCASQQGSGNEKLFFGSGTQLSVL.